These 25 T cell receptor beta chains originate from one sample sequenced in a study of shared clonotypes between healthy human individuals. Clones were sequenced by immunoSEQ multiplex PCR, and TCRdb holds only the in-frame ones, with some missing. The table includes over 400,000 clones, more than 95% detected once. The sequenced material came from naive CD4+ T cells sorted from blood. Subset reported: CD45RA+ positively selected. All receptors come from a woman aged 25 to 39 in good health.

In DNA, the CDR3 is TGCGCCAGCAGCGGCCAATCGGGTCACGAGCAGTACTTC. It translates to CASSGQSGHEQYF. The V call is TRBV5-1, the J call TRBJ2-7; D ambiguous. The CDR3 covers 13 residues. V dropped 4 bases and J dropped 5 bases, with 13 bases sitting between them. Germline-derived CDR1 and CDR2 are SGHRS and YFSETQ.

The V call is TRBV19, the J call TRBJ2-6; the D gene is possibly TRBD1 (6 bases). V was trimmed by 3 bases and J by 0 bases, leaving 12 bases between them. The CDR3 spans 17 residues. The germline CDR1 and CDR2 sequences are LNHDA and SQIVND (reference sequence). The CDR3 reads CASSIGTPLSGANVLTF. The CDR3 DNA reads as TGTGCCAGTAGTATCGGGACACCTCTCTCTGGGGCCAACGTCCTGACTTTC.

This chain uses TRBV5-4 with TRBJ1-2; D gene uncertain. V lost 4 bases to trimming and J lost 6 bases, with 13 bases between them. In germline, CDR1 is SGHNT, CDR2 YYREEE (reference sequence). This CDR3 comprises 13 residues. The CDR3 sequence: CASSPPQRNGYTF. The CDR3 DNA reads as TGTGCCAGCAGCCCCCCTCAGAGGAATGGCTACACCTTC. Supplemented by reference TRBV5-4 and TRBJ1-2, the full variable domain reads ETGVTQSPTHLIKTRGQQVTLRCSSQSGHNTVSWYQQALGQGPQFIFQYYREEENGRGNFPPRFSGLQFPNYSSELNVNALELDDSALYLCASSPPQRNGYTFGSGTRLTVV.

The rearrangement links TRBV7-8 to TRBJ2-1; 10 nucleotides agree with TRBD2. J lost 8 bases, V lost 1 base, and 8 bases had no gene match. Germline V gene lookup returns CDR1 SGHVS and CDR2 FQNEAQ. The CDR3 spans 16 residues. The CDR3 is CASSLGASGSRDEQFF. The CDR3 region has the DNA TGTGCCAGCAGCTTAGGGGCTAGCGGGAGTAGGGATGAGCAGTTCTTC. The full variable domain, rest sourced from reference TRBV7-8 and TRBJ2-1, is GAGVSQSPRYKVAKRGQDVALRCDPISGHVSLFWYQQALGQGPEFLTYFQNEAQLDKSGLPSDRFFAERPEGSVSTLKIQRTQQEDSAVYLCASSLGASGSRDEQFFGPGTRLTVL.

In this sample, this clone turned up once. The chain recombines TRBV9 with TRBJ2-7; 8 nucleotides align to TRBD1. V was pared by 3 bases and J by 3 bases, with 8 bases of the junction left unmatched. The germline V gene has CDR1 SGDLS and CDR2 YYNGEE. This CDR3 has 15 residues. CDR3 in amino acids: CASSAQGASGYEQYF. The CDR3 DNA sequence: TGTGCCAGCAGCGCGCAGGGGGCGTCCGGCTACGAGCAGTACTTC.

V gene TRBV14 combines with J gene TRBJ2-1; 10 nucleotides line up with TRBD2. Germline values: CDR1 SGHDN, CDR2 FVKESK. V lost 3 bases, J lost 12 bases, and 5 bases stayed unmatched. The CDR3 totals 13 residues. CDR3 sequence reads: CASSQSSGRVQFF. Written as DNA, the CDR3 is TGTGCCAGCAGCCAGTCCAGCGGGAGGGTGCAGTTCTTC.

The chain is built from TRBV7-2 and TRBJ2-1; D may be TRBD2 (6 bases). This CDR3 is 15 amino acids long. V lost 3 bases and J 6 bases, leaving 15 bases between the germline ends. The germline gives CDR1 SGHTA, CDR2 FQGNSA. The CDR3 DNA reads as TGTGCCAGCAGCTTCTGGGCTAGCGAGTTCAATGAGCAGTTCTTC. It translates to CASSFWASEFNEQFF.

The chain has TRBV5-1 and TRBJ2-7, with D tentatively TRBD1 (5 bases). With 0 bases removed from V and 2 bases from J, the gap between germline ends came to 18 bases. Germline assignment: CDR1 SGHRS and CDR2 YFSETQ. This CDR3 has 17 amino acids. The CDR3 protein is CASSLASGERGPYEQYF. In DNA form, the CDR3 reads TGCGCCAGCAGCTTGGCCAGTGGGGAAAGGGGTCCCTACGAGCAGTACTTC.

The rearrangement uses TRBV6-6 and TRBJ2-7; 9 bases line up with TRBD1. CDR3 length: 15 amino acids. Germline-derived CDR1 and CDR2 are MNHNY and SVGAGI (reference sequence). V dropped 6 bases and J dropped 1; count of bases not matched to a gene: 7. The CDR3 loop is CASRGGGQGSYEQYF. The CDR3 nucleotides are TGTGCCAGCAGGGGCGGTGGACAGGGGTCCTACGAGCAGTACTTC.

The V gene is TRBV27, the J gene TRBJ2-7; 12 positions agree with TRBD2. The tail of the sequence fits TRBJ2-1 better, so the J call may be wrong. The CDR3 consists of 17 residues. The germline gives CDR1 MNHEY, CDR2 SMNVEV (reference sequence). CDR3 DNA: TGTGCCAGCAGTTCACGACTAGCGGGAGTGGCTTACAATGAGCAGTTCTTC. Its translation is CASSSRLAGVAYNEQFF.

The chain couples TRBV4-1 to TRBJ2-7, with a tentative D call TRBD2 (6 bases). V lost 5 bases and J 1 base, leaving 15 bases between the germline ends. Germline assignment: CDR1 MGHRA and CDR2 YSYEKL. The CDR3 has 15 residues. The CDR3 here is CASSRGLVTSYEQYF. The DNA for the CDR3 is TGCGCCAGCAGCAGGGGACTGGTAACGTCCTACGAGCAGTACTTC.

The gene calls are TRBV7-2 and TRBJ1-2; no definite D call. CDR1 is SGHTA and CDR2 is FQGNSA in the germline V gene. The CDR3 runs 11 residues. V lost 5 bases and J 8 bases, leaving 9 bases between the germline ends. The CDR3 reads CASSLDFGYTF. The CDR3 DNA is TGTGCCAGCAGCCTCGATTTCGGCTACACCTTC.

CDR3 loop: CASSYLTRGGELFF. Written as DNA, the CDR3 is TGTGCCAGCAGTTATCTTACCCGCGGCGGGGAGCTGTTTTTT. The gene calls are TRBV6-5 and TRBJ2-2; D remains unclear. CDR1 and CDR2 (germline): MNHEY, SVGAGI. V was cut by 3 bases and J by 7 bases, with 12 bases left in between. This CDR3 spans 14 amino acids.

The chain uses TRBV27 and TRBJ2-1; 9 nucleotides line up with TRBD2. Germline V CDR1 and CDR2: MNHEY, SMNVEV (reference sequence). V lost 9 bases and J lost 5; bases outside the gene matches: 5. The CDR3 is made up of 13 amino acids. CDR3 amino acids: CARLAGVHNEQFF. CDR3 coding DNA: TGTGCCAGGTTAGCGGGAGTGCACAATGAGCAGTTCTTC.

The chain carries TRBV18 and TRBJ1-3; D unresolved. The CDR3 is 18 residues long. V shed 4 bases and J shed 0 bases, with 19 bases lying between them. Germline-derived CDR1 and CDR2 are KGHSH and LQKENI. DNA for the CDR3: TGTGCCAGCTCACTTACCGGAGGCAGTCAAAGCTCTGGAAACACCATATATTTT. Translation: CASSLTGGSQSSGNTIYF.

This rearrangement joins TRBV7-8 to TRBJ1-5; 12 nucleotides align to TRBD1. Unmatched junction bases numbered 8, after V lost 5 bases and J lost 6 bases. The CDR3 extends over 16 amino acids. Per germline, CDR1 SGHVS and CDR2 FQNEAQ. In DNA form, the CDR3 reads TGTGCCAGCAGCAGAGGGACAGGGGGCGAGGGTCAGCCCCAGCATTTT. Translated: CASSRGTGGEGQPQHF.

This chain uses TRBV6-6 with TRBJ2-7; D is perhaps TRBD2 (5 bases). The germline gives CDR1 MNHNY, CDR2 SVGAGI (reference sequence). Trimming left V 5 bases short and J 2 bases short, with 10 bases between. This CDR3 spans 13 amino acids. CDR3: CASSGPGTYEQYF. CDR3 DNA sequence: TGTGCCAGCAGTGGCCCCGGGACCTACGAGCAGTACTTC.

The rearrangement links TRBV6-6 to TRBJ2-3; 8 bases are shared with TRBD1. Trimming cost V 4 bases and J 4 bases; bases outside gene matches: 7. The CDR3 sequence is 15 residues long. Germline CDR1 and CDR2: MNHNY and SVGAGI (reference sequence). The DNA for the CDR3 is TGTGCCAGCAGTTTCGCGGACAGGGTCCCAGATACGCAGTATTTT. As protein: CASSFADRVPDTQYF.

The chain has TRBV11-2 and TRBJ2-1, with D unclear. The CDR3 has 18 residues. The ends were cut back, 1 base at V and 3 bases at J, with 19 bases in the middle. The germline gives CDR1 SGHAT, CDR2 FQNNGV. CDR3 residues: CASSLGDGVAGFYNEQFF. DNA of the CDR3: TGTGCCAGCAGCTTAGGTGACGGTGTAGCAGGCTTCTACAATGAGCAGTTCTTC. Supplemented by reference TRBV11-2 and TRBJ2-1, the full variable domain reads EAGVAQSPRYKIIEKRQSVAFWCNPISGHATLYWYQQILGQGPKLLIQFQNNGVVDDSQLPKDRFSAERLKGVDSTLKIQPAKLEDSAVYLCASSLGDGVAGFYNEQFFGPGTRLTVL.

This clone has only one observation. The J gene is TRBJ2-5, the V gene TRBV5-1; D unresolved. There are 16 residues in the CDR3. The germline CDR1 and CDR2 sequences are SGHRS and YFSETQ. The ends were cut back, 0 bases at V and 5 bases at J, with 17 bases in the middle. In DNA form, the CDR3 reads TGCGCCAGCAGCTTGGACGCGCTTCCCTTGGGGGAGACCCAGTACTTC. This translates into CASSLDALPLGETQYF.

This chain links TRBV7-9 with TRBJ2-3; D is unresolved. V lost 1 base, J lost 6 bases, and 8 bases lay in between. CDR1 SEHNR and CDR2 FQNEAQ come from the germline V gene (reference sequence). The CDR3 runs to 13 residues. The CDR3 sequence: CASSLVYMDTQYF. CDR3 sequence (DNA): TGTGCCAGCAGCTTAGTATATATGGATACGCAGTATTTT.

The chain employs TRBV6-1 and TRBJ1-5; 9 nucleotides match TRBD1. The CDR3 runs to 16 residues. Germline values: CDR1 MNHNS, CDR2 SASEGT. V gave up 2 bases and J gave up 1 base; unmatched junction bases: 3. The CDR3: CASSERTGVSNQPQHF. CDR3 sequence (DNA): TGTGCCAGCAGTGAAAGGACAGGGGTCAGCAATCAGCCCCAGCATTTT.

The chain has TRBV10-3 and TRBJ2-1; no definite D call. CDR3 length equals 15 residues. The V and J ends lost 4 bases and 0 bases respectively, with 10 bases between them. The germline V gene has CDR1 ENHRY and CDR2 SYGVKD. The CDR3 nucleotides read TGTGCCATCAGTGGTCTAGTGAGCTCCTACAATGAGCAGTTCTTC. Encoded protein: CAISGLVSSYNEQFF.

The chain recombines TRBV28 with TRBJ2-5; D unresolved. The CDR3 is 13 residues long. The germline V gene encodes CDR1 MDHEN and CDR2 SYDVKM. With 7 bases removed from V and 4 bases from J, the gap between germline ends came to 13 bases. Here the CDR3 DNA reads TGTGCCAGCACCCCACTCAGGCGAGAGACCCAGTACTTC. This translates into CASTPLRRETQYF.

This rearrangement joins TRBV6-6 to TRBJ1-1; D gene uncertain. Germline CDR1 is MNHNY and CDR2 is SVGAGI (reference sequence). There are 13 residues in the CDR3. V gave up 8 bases and J gave up 1 base, with 11 bases separating them. CDR3 sequence: CASEDYANTEAFF. DNA for the CDR3: TGTGCCAGCGAGGACTACGCGAACACTGAAGCTTTCTTT.